The 22 T cell receptor beta chains reported below all come from one sample, sequenced in a study of T cell repertoires in cytomegalovirus infection. Using its own MiXCR run on the reads, TCRdb lists one record per CDR3 protein. Of hundreds of thousands of distinct CDR3 sequences in the sample, over 15% are singletons; the top ten hold around 8.6%. Sequencing was done on a sample of PBMCs. All receptors derive from a human donor in good health (CMV status not recorded). Some clones in this sample may be carry-over from other donors' samples.

This sequence joins TRBV10-3 and TRBJ1-6; perhaps TRBD1 as D (5 bases). There are 14 residues in the CDR3. The V and J ends lost 6 bases and 5 bases respectively, with 11 bases between them. Germline values: CDR1 ENHRY, CDR2 SYGVKD. CDR3 in amino acids: CAISLGRNNSPLHF. CDR3 bases: TGTGCCATCAGCCTGGGACGGAATAATTCACCCCTCCACTTT.

This chain joins TRBV27 and TRBJ1-4; D gene uncertain. Trimming stripped 1 base from V and 8 bases from J, with 8 bases between. Germline V CDR1 and CDR2: MNHEY, SMNVEV (reference sequence). The CDR3 runs to 13 residues. This CDR3 is CASSLFREEKLFF. CDR3 coding DNA: TGTGCCAGCAGTTTATTCCGGGAGGAAAAACTGTTTTTT.

This clonotype was recorded at least ten times. This chain uses TRBV7-8 with TRBJ2-1, with D perhaps matching TRBD1 (5 bases). Germline loops: CDR1 SGHVS, CDR2 FQNEAQ. Deletions cut 3 bases from V and 2 bases from J, with 11 bases between. CDR3 length: 15 residues. DNA of the CDR3: TGTGCCAGCAGCTTGGGCAGGGTTGCCTACAATGAGCAGTTCTTC. Protein: CASSLGRVAYNEQFF. Using reference TRBV7-8 and TRBJ2-1 for the parts outside the CDR3, the full variable domain is GAGVSQSPRYKVAKRGQDVALRCDPISGHVSLFWYQQALGQGPEFLTYFQNEAQLDKSGLPSDRFFAERPEGSVSTLKIQRTQQEDSAVYLCASSLGRVAYNEQFFGPGTRLTVL.

This sequence joins TRBV11-3 and TRBJ1-1; no definite D call. The CDR3 loop spans 10 amino acids. Germline CDR1 is SGHNT and CDR2 is YENEEA. The V end was cut by 1 base, the J end by 7 bases, with 1 base between. CDR3 nucleotides: TGTGCCAGCAGCTTAGGTGAAGCTTTCTTT. This codes for CASSLGEAFF. Combining the CDR3 with reference TRBV11-3 and TRBJ1-1 gives the whole variable domain EAGVVQSPRYKIIEKKQPVAFWCNPISGHNTLYWYLQNLGQGPELLIRYENEEAVDDSQLPKDRFSAERLKGVDSTLKIQPAELGDSAVYLCASSLGEAFFGQGTRLTVV.

In DNA, the CDR3 is TGCAGTGCTAGTCCCGCCGGAACTTTTCGGCGGAATGAGCAGTTCTTC. Translation: CSASPAGTFRRNEQFF. The rearrangement uses TRBV20-1 and TRBJ2-1; D ambiguous. CDR1 DFQATT and CDR2 SNEGSKA come from the germline V gene (reference sequence). This CDR3 has 16 residues. Trimming shortened V by 3 bases and J by 7 bases, and 22 bases separated the two germline ends.

This clonotype was found many times. The chain employs TRBV7-6 and TRBJ2-3, with TRBD2 matching 9 bases. This CDR3 spans 16 amino acids. V lost 2 bases, J lost 1 base, and 4 bases stayed unmatched. The V gene's germline CDR1 is SGHVS and CDR2 FNYEAQ. CDR3 nucleotide sequence: TGTGCCAGCAGCTTATGGACTAGCGACGGCACAGATACGCAGTATTTT. This encodes CASSLWTSDGTDTQYF.

The chain is built from TRBV4-1 and TRBJ1-5; a possible D gene is TRBD1 (6 bases). The CDR3 runs to 16 residues. Deletions cut 4 bases from V and 6 bases from J, with 19 bases between. The V gene's germline CDR1 is MGHRA and CDR2 YSYEKL. The CDR3 region has the DNA TGCGCCAGCAGCCGGGACGGCAGGGGTTCAATTCAGCCCCAGCATTTT. Protein sequence: CASSRDGRGSIQPQHF.

This clonotype was counted at least ten times. The chain employs TRBV7-2 and TRBJ2-2; D remains unclear. Germline V CDR1 and CDR2: SGHTA, FQGNSA. CDR3 length: 12 residues. V shed 1 base and J shed 14 bases, with 11 bases lying between them. The CDR3 sequence: CASSLGPYDLFF. The DNA for the CDR3 is TGTGCCAGCAGCTTAGGGCCCTACGACCTGTTTTTT.

This clonotype was recorded many times. The chain uses TRBV7-2 and TRBJ2-3; D is unresolved. With 2 bases removed from V and 0 bases from J, the gap between germline ends came to 6 bases. CDR1 is SGHTA and CDR2 is FQGNSA in the germline V gene. The CDR3 extends over 14 amino acids. CDR3 bases: TGTGCCAGCAGCTTATCCTCCAGCACAGATACGCAGTATTTT. Protein sequence: CASSLSSSTDTQYF.

This clonotype occurred many times. This chain connects TRBV7-9 to TRBJ1-2, with D hard to call. V lost 0 bases and J lost 4, with 6 bases in between. There are 13 residues in the CDR3. The germline V gene encodes CDR1 SEHNR and CDR2 FQNEAQ (reference sequence). DNA of the CDR3: TGTGCCAGCAGCTTAGCAGCCCTCTATGGCTACACCTTC. Residues: CASSLAALYGYTF.

This clonotype has more than one count but fewer than ten. The chain couples TRBV5-4 to TRBJ1-1; TRBD1 agrees at 7 bases. In germline, CDR1 is SGHNT, CDR2 YYREEE (reference sequence). There are 17 residues in the CDR3. J gave up 6 bases and V 4 bases, and 18 bases lay outside the gene matches. The CDR3 reads CASSRQLQGRTFAEAFF. CDR3 sequence (DNA): TGTGCCAGCAGCCGCCAGCTACAGGGGAGGACGTTCGCTGAAGCTTTCTTT.

This clonotype was detected a few times. V and J are TRBV2 and TRBJ1-4; TRBD1 aligns across 7 bases. The V gene end was trimmed by 6 bases and the J gene end by 7 bases; junction bases not matched to a gene: 8. CDR1 SNHLY and CDR2 FYNNEI come from the germline V gene. The CDR3 consists of 14 residues. The CDR3 reads CASRSRGLGEKLFF. The CDR3 DNA follows: TGTGCCAGCAGAAGCAGGGGGTTAGGTGAAAAACTGTTTTTT.

This clonotype was recorded at least ten times. The chain is built from TRBV7-2 and TRBJ2-5, with D maybe TRBD2 (5 bases). The CDR3 is 14 amino acids. Germline CDR1 and CDR2: SGHTA and FQGNSA. The V gene lost 1 base and the J gene lost 7 bases, with 13 bases spanning the gap. CDR3: CASSLDAGEATQYF. In DNA, the CDR3 is TGTGCCAGCAGCTTAGATGCGGGCGAGGCGACCCAGTACTTC.

In this sample, this clonotype turned up many times. The chain recombines TRBV7-2 with TRBJ2-7, with 12 bases fitting TRBD2. CDR1 is SGHTA and CDR2 is FQGNSA in the germline V gene. The CDR3 totals 15 residues. V trimming: 8 bases; J trimming: 2 bases; junction bases outside the gene matches: 7. The CDR3 here is CASAITSGGTYEQYF. The DNA for the CDR3 is TGTGCCAGCGCCATAACTAGCGGGGGGACCTACGAGCAGTACTTC.

In this sample, this clonotype turned up a few times. The CDR3 loop is CSASRGSPDTQYF. The CDR3 DNA reads TGCAGTGCTTCTCGAGGTAGTCCAGATACGCAGTATTTT. The chain links TRBV20-1 to TRBJ2-3; D remains unclear. Between the trimmed V and J ends, which lost 5 bases and 4 bases, there was a span of 13 bases. The germline V gene encodes CDR1 DFQATT and CDR2 SNEGSKA (reference sequence). The length of the CDR3 is 13 residues.

This clonotype appeared a few times. The chain has TRBV7-2 and TRBJ2-5, with TRBD1 as a possible D gene (6 bases). This CDR3 comprises 16 residues. Germline CDR1 and CDR2: SGHTA and FQGNSA. Trimming took off 4 bases at V and 5 bases at J, with 20 bases between the two ends. DNA of the CDR3: TGTGCCAGCAGCTCTCCCAGGGGTGGGGAGAGGGAGACCCAGTACTTC. As protein: CASSSPRGGERETQYF. Filled out from reference TRBV7-2 and TRBJ2-5, the complete variable domain reads GAGVSQSPSNKVTEKGKDVELRCDPISGHTALYWYRQSLGQGLEFLIYFQGNSAPDKSGLPSDRFSAERTGGSVSTLTIQRTQQEDSAVYLCASSSPRGGERETQYFGPGTRLLVL.

This rearrangement joins TRBV12-3 or TRBV12-4 to TRBJ2-3, with 7 nucleotides matching TRBD1. This CDR3 region has 16 residues. The junction had 9 bases not matched to a gene; V was cut back by 5 bases and J by 1 base. CDR3 sequence: CASSNRGGTGTDTQYF. The CDR3 DNA follows: TGTGCCAGCAGTAACCGAGGGGGCACCGGCACAGATACGCAGTATTTT.

The rearrangement links TRBV19 to TRBJ2-1; D might be TRBD1 or TRBD2, each matching 5 bases. In germline, CDR1 is LNHDA, CDR2 SQIVND (reference sequence). This CDR3 is built from 11 residues. V lost 3 bases and J 8 bases, leaving 5 bases between the germline ends. The CDR3 nucleotides read TGTGCCAGTAGTATGGGGGATGAGCAGTTCTTC. This translates into CASSMGDEQFF.

This clonotype was seen at least ten times. The V gene is TRBV10-3, the J gene TRBJ1-3, with unresolved D. CDR1 and CDR2 from the germline V gene are ENHRY and SYGVKD. V shed 0 bases and J shed 4 bases, with 10 bases lying between them. The length of the CDR3 is 15 residues. In nucleotides, the CDR3 is TGTGCCATCAGTGAGTCGACTCCAACCGGAAACACCATATATTTT. Its translation is CAISESTPTGNTIYF.

This clonotype was detected a few times. V and J are TRBV20-1 and TRBJ1-1; 7 nucleotides line up with TRBD1. The CDR3 extends over 13 amino acids. V lost 5 bases, J lost 1 base, and 4 bases stayed unmatched. CDR1 DFQATT and CDR2 SNEGSKA come from the germline V gene (reference sequence). CDR3 sequence (DNA): TGCAGTGCTGGGCGGACAGGGAACACTGAAGCTTTCTTT. Protein sequence: CSAGRTGNTEAFF.

Ten or more counts support this clonotype. V and J are TRBV7-2 and TRBJ2-3, with 8 bases lining up with TRBD2. There are 14 residues in the CDR3. Trimming removed 5 bases from V and 6 bases from J; junction bases left unmatched: 7. Germline CDR1 SGHTA, CDR2 FQGNSA. This CDR3 is CASSPGLAADTQYF. The CDR3 coding sequence is TGTGCCAGCAGCCCCGGACTAGCAGCCGATACGCAGTATTTT.

This clonotype was counted only a few times. The V call is TRBV20-1, the J call TRBJ2-5; D perhaps matches TRBD2 (6 bases). The germline V and J ends were trimmed by 4 bases and 4 bases, with 25 bases remaining between them. Looked up from germline, CDR1 is DFQATT and CDR2 is SNEGSKA (reference sequence). CDR3 length: 17 residues. CDR3 in DNA: TGCAGTGCTACAAGATACGGGACTTTCCCATTGATAGAGACCCAGTACTTC. It specifies CSATRYGTFPLIETQYF.